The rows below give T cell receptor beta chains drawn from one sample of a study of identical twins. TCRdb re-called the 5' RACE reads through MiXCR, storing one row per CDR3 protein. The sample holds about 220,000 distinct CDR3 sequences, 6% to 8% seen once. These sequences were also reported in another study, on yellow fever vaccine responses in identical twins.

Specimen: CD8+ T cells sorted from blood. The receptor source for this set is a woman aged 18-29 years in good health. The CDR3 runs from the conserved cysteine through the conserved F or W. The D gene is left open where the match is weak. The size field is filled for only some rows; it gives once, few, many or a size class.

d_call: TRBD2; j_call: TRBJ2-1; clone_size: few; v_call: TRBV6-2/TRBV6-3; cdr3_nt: TGTGCCAGCAGTTACTCGAAGAGGGTAGCGGGAAGTATTTACAATGAGCAGTTCTTC; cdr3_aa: CASSYSKRVAGSIYNEQFF
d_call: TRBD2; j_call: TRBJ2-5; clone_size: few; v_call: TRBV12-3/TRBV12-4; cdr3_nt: TGTGCCAGCAGTGGGAGCGGGACGCGATACTTC; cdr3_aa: CASSGSGTRYF
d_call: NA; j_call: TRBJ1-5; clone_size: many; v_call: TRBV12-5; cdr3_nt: TGTGCTAGTGGTTCCAATCAGCCCCAGCATTTT; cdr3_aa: CASGSNQPQHF
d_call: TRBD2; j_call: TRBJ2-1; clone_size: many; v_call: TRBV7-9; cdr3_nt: TGTGCCAGCAGCGAACCTAGCGGGAGGAATGAGCAGTTCTTC; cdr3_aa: CASSEPSGRNEQFF
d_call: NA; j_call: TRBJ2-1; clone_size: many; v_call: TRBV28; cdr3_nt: TGTGCCAGCAGGAAACCCCCTCGACAGGCCCACAATGAGCAGTTCTTC; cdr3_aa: CASRKPPRQAHNEQFF
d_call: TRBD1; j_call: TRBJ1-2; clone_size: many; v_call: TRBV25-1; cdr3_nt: TGTGCCAGCAGCGGAGGGTTGGGACAGGGGCCAACCTGGAACTATGGCTACACCTTC; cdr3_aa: CASSGGLGQGPTWNYGYTF
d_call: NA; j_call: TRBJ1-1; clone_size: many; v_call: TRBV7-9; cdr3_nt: TGTGCCAGCAGTCCCGATACGAACACTGAAGCTTTCTTT; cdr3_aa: CASSPDTNTEAFF
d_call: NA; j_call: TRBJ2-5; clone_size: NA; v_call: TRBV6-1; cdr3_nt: TGTGCCAGCAGTGAAGCGGGTGGGGCACAAGAGACCCAGTACTTC; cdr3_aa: CASSEAGGAQETQYF
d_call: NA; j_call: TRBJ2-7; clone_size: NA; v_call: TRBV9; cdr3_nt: TGTGCCAGCAGCCTGGACAACTCCTACGAGCAGTACTTC; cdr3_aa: CASSLDNSYEQYF
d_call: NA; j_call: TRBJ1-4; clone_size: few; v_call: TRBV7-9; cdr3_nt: TGTGCCAGCAGCTTAGTCCTGACAGTCCCTGAAAAACTGTTTTTT; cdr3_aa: CASSLVLTVPEKLFF
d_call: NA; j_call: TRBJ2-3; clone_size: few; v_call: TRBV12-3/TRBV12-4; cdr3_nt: TGTGCCAGCAGTCCCTGGGGGGGCGGGAGTATAGATACGCAGTATTTT; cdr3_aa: CASSPWGGGSIDTQYF
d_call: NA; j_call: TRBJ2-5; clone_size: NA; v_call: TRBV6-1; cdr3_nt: TGTGCCAGCAGTCCCTTTGGGGGGACCGCGGAGACCCAGTACTTC; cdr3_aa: CASSPFGGTAETQYF
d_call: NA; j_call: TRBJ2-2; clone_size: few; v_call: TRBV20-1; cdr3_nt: TGCAGTGCAACCCTGGGACTGACGAACACCGGGGAGCTGTTTTTT; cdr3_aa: CSATLGLTNTGELFF
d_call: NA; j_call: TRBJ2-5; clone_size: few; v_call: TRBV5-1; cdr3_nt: TGCGCCAGCAGCGAATTGGGTGGGACGGATCAAGAGACCCAGTACTTC; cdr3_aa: CASSELGGTDQETQYF
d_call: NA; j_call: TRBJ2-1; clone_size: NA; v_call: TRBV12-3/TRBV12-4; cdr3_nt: TGTGCCAGCAGTTTCGGGGGCTTTTACAATGAGCAGTTCTTC; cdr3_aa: CASSFGGFYNEQFF
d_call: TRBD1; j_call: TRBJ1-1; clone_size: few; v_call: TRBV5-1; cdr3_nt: TGCGCCAGCAGCCTGGGGACAGGGGGCTTTACTGAAGCTTTCTTT; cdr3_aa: CASSLGTGGFTEAFF
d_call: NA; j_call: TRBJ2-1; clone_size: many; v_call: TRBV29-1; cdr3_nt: TGCAGCGTTTTGGCAGACAATGAGCAGTTCTTC; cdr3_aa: CSVLADNEQFF
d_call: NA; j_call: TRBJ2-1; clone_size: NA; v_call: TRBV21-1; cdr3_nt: TGTGCCAGCAGCAAACGGGTAAATGAGCAGTTCTTC; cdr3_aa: CASSKRVNEQFF
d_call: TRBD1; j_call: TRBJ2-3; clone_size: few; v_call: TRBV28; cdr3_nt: TGTGCCAGCAGTTCGGACAGGGGCCCGAGGCTAAAACCCACAGATACGCAGTATTTT; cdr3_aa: CASSSDRGPRLKPTDTQYF
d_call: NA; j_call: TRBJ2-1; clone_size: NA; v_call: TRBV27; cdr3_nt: TGTGCCAGCAGTTGGCATCCCCGCAATGAGCAGTTCTTC; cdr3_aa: CASSWHPRNEQFF
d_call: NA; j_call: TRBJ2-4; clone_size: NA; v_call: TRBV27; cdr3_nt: TGTGCCAGCAGTTCCCACCAGGGCTCGGCCAAAAACATTCAGTACTTC; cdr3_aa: CASSSHQGSAKNIQYF
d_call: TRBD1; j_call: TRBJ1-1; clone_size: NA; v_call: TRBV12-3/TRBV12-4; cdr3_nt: TGTGCCAGCAGTTTACCAGGGGGCCAAACTGAAGCTTTCTTT; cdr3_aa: CASSLPGGQTEAFF
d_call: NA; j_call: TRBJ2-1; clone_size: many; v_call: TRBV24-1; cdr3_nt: TGTGCCACCAGTGACCTTAGCGGCCCCTACAATGAGCAGTTCTTC; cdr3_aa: CATSDLSGPYNEQFF
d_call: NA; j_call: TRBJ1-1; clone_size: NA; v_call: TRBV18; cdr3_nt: TGTGCCAGCTCACCGGGCAGGATGAACACTGAAGCTTTCTTT; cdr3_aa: CASSPGRMNTEAFF
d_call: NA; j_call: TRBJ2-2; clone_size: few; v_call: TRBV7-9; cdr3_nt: TGTGCCACCGCCCCCAGAGCCGGGGAGCTGTTTTTT; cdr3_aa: CATAPRAGELFF
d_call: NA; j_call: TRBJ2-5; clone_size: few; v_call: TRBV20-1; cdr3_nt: TGCAGTGCTAGAGATGGGGGGATTCAAGAGACCCAGTACTTC; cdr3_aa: CSARDGGIQETQYF
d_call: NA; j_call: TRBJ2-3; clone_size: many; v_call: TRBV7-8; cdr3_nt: TGTGCCAGCAGCTTCGTAGGTAGCACAGATACGCAGTATTTT; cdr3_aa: CASSFVGSTDTQYF
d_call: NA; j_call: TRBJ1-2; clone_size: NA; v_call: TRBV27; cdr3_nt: TGTGCCAGCAGTGTATCCCCCTCCCGGGCCAGCACCTTC; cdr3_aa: CASSVSPSRASTF
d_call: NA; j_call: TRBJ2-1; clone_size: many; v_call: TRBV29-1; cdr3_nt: TGCAGCGTTTACGGGAAAAAAAGGGAGTACAATGAGCAGTTCTTC; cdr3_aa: CSVYGKKREYNEQFF
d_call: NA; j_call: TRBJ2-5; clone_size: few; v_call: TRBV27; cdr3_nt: TGTGCCAGCAGTTTTTCCCTACGGGGCCAAGAGACCCAGTACTTC; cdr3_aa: CASSFSLRGQETQYF
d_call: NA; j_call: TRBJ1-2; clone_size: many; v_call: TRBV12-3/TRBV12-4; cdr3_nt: TGTGCCAGCAGTTTGGCTTGGGGCAGCAACTATGGCTACACCTTC; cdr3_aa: CASSLAWGSNYGYTF
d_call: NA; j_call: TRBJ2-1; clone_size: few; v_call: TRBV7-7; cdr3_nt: TGTGCCAGCAGCTTAAGGTTGGAGGGCCGGGATGAGCAGTTCTTC; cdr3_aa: CASSLRLEGRDEQFF
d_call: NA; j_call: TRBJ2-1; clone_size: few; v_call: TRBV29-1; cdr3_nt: TGCAGCGCTAAAGTCCCGGGACCCCCGGGGGAGGAGCAGTTCTTC; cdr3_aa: CSAKVPGPPGEEQFF
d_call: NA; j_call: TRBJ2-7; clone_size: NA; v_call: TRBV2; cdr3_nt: TGTGCCAGCAACGAGGAGGGAGTAGTGTCCTACGAGCAGTACTTC; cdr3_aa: CASNEEGVVSYEQYF
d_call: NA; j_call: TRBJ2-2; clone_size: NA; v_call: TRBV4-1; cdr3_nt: TGCGCCAGCAGCCGTAGGGGGGGGGTTGGGGACATCACCGGGGAGCTGTTTTTT; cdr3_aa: CASSRRGGVGDITGELFF
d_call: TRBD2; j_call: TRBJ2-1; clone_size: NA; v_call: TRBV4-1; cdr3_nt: TGCGCCAGCAGCCAAGGGGGGGCTAGCGGGGGTAATGAGCAGTTCTTC; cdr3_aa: CASSQGGASGGNEQFF
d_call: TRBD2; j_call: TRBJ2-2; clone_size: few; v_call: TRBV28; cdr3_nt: TGTGCCAGCAGTTTAATGGGGGGGTACACCGGGGAGCTGTTTTTT; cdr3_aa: CASSLMGGYTGELFF